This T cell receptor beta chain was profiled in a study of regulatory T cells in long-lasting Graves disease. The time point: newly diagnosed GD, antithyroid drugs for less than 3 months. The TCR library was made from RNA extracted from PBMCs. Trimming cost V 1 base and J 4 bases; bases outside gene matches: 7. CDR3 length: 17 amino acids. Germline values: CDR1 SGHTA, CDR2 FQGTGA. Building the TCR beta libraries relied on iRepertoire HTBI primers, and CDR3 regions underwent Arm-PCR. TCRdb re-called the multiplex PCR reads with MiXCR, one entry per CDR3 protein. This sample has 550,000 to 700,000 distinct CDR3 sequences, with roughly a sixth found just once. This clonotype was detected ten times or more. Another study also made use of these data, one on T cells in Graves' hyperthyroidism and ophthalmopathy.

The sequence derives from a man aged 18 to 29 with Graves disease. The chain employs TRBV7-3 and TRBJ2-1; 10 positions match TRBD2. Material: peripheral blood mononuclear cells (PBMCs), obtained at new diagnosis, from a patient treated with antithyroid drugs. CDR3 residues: CASSLMASGSGYNEQFF. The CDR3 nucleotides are TGTGCCAGCAGCTTAATGGCTAGCGGGAGTGGTTACAATGAGCAGTTCTTC.